What follows describes a single TCR beta chain. At one end the junction does not follow the germline gene, possibly because of a read error. Blood sampling took place at baseline, cycle 4 day 1, and cycle 7 day 1. These data come from a study of OX40 agonist ivuxolimab in advanced cancers. Assay used: immunoSEQ multiplex PCR; TCRdb lists only in-frame clones, some missing. Of tens of thousands of clones listed, 85% to 90% were seen once; the top ten hold 0.4% to 0.55%. The CDR3 length is 8 residues. CDR1 is MNHNS, CDR2 SASEGT, per germline. The TCR was taken from an adult with an advanced solid tumor such as melanoma, head and neck, liver or kidney cancer. This sequence joins TRBV6-1 and TRBJ1-5, with D unresolved. The specimen was CD4+ or CD8+ T cells sorted from blood, collected in a trial of the OX40 agonist ivuxolimab. The CDR3 DNA is TGTGCCAGCAGTGAGGGGAATTTT. Amino acids: CASSEGNF.